This is a list of T cell receptor beta chains from one sample in a study of cytomegalovirus exposure and HLA in healthy donors. The protocol was immunoSEQ multiplex PCR, while the TCRdb copy is restricted to in-frame clones and leaves out a portion. This table holds about 130,000 clones, around four fifths found once. The sequenced sample was PBMCs. The source is a woman in her forties in good health and CMV-seropositive. Both conserved end residues are part of each CDR3. A D gene is named only where the DNA matches it firmly. Clone size appears in some rows only: once, few, many, or a class for an expanded clone.

TRBD1	TRBV5-4	TRBJ2-2	few	TGTGCCAGCAGCTCCGGGACAGGGGGGACCGGGGAGCTGTTTTTT	CASSSGTGGTGELFF
TRBD2	TRBV13	TRBJ2-5	-	TGTGCCAGCAGCGCCGACCCTAGCGGGAGAGTTCAAGAGACCCAGTACTTC	CASSADPSGRVQETQYF
-	TRBV11-3	TRBJ1-1	once	TGTGCCAGCAGCTTAGCCCCGGGCACTGAAGCTTTCTTT	CASSLAPGTEAFF
-	TRBV28	TRBJ2-7	-	TGTGCCAGCAGCGGGCCGGACAACTCCTACGAGCAGTACTTC	CASSGPDNSYEQYF
TRBD2	TRBV19	TRBJ2-1	-	TGTGCCAGTAGTATAATTCTAGCGGTAAACAATGAGCAGTTCTTC	CASSIILAVNNEQFF
-	TRBV7-9	TRBJ2-1	-	TGTGCCAGCAGTCACTCCGGCAATGAGCAGTTCTTC	CASSHSGNEQFF
TRBD1	TRBV6-5	TRBJ1-4	once	TGTGCCAGCAGAACCCGGGGACAGCCTAATGAAAAACTGTTTTTT	CASRTRGQPNEKLFF
-	TRBV6-1	TRBJ2-1	-	TGTGCCAGCAGTGAAAATGGGGGCCCCTACAATGAGCAGTTCTTC	CASSENGGPYNEQFF
-	TRBV7-9	TRBJ2-1	-	TGTGCCAGCAGCGGAGGACGTCACTACAATGAGCAGTTCTTC	CASSGGRHYNEQFF
TRBD1	TRBV5-1	TRBJ2-2	once	TGCGCCAGCAGTCAACGGCCGGGACAGGGGCGAGTAGGAAACACCGGGGAGCTGTTTTTT	CASSQRPGQGRVGNTGELFF
-	TRBV7-9	TRBJ1-2	-	TGTGCCAGCAGCTTAGAGGCAGGGCGTGGCTACACCTTC	CASSLEAGRGYTF
TRBD1	TRBV7-6	TRBJ2-1	-	TGTGCCAGCAGCTCCGGGACAGGGGTCAACAATGAGCAGTTCTTC	CASSSGTGVNNEQFF
-	TRBV29-1	TRBJ2-5	-	TGCGGAAGCCGGGGGTCGGGCAGCGGGACCCAGTACTTC	CGSRGSGSGTQYF
-	TRBV2	TRBJ2-3	-	TGTGCCAGCAGTGACAACACAGATACGCAGTATTTT	CASSDNTDTQYF
TRBD1	TRBV5-1	TRBJ2-7	-	TGCGCCAGCAGCTTGTATGGACAGGGTTACGAGCAGTACTTC	CASSLYGQGYEQYF
TRBD2	TRBV9	TRBJ2-7	-	TGTGCCAGCAGCACCGCGGCGGGAGGGTTCTACGAGCAGTACTTC	CASSTAAGGFYEQYF
-	TRBV6-5	TRBJ1-1	-	TGTGCCAGCAGTTCCTCGACGGGGGTTTGGAACACTGAAGCTTTCTTT	CASSSSTGVWNTEAFF
-	TRBV19	TRBJ2-1	-	TGTGCCAGTAGCACACTACAGGGCTACAATGAGCAGTTCTTC	CASSTLQGYNEQFF
-	TRBV7-2	TRBJ1-1	-	TGTGCCAGCAGCTTAGCGAGTATGGCAGGGAACACTGAAGCTTTCTTT	CASSLASMAGNTEAFF
-	TRBV7-2	TRBJ1-4	-	TGTGCCAGCAGATCACAGGGCGGGGGGACTAATGAAAAACTGTTTTTT	CASRSQGGGTNEKLFF
-	TRBV9	TRBJ1-1	-	TGTGCCAGCAGCGTAGTGGGAGGTTCGGCTTTCTTT	CASSVVGGSAFF
TRBD1	TRBV27	TRBJ1-3	-	TGTGCCAGCAGTTTGAGTTCTGGACAGGGGTACACCATATATTTT	CASSLSSGQGYTIYF
-	TRBV6-5	TRBJ2-3	-	TGTGCCAGCAGTTGGAACGGGTACACAGATACGCAGTATTTT	CASSWNGYTDTQYF
-	TRBV19	TRBJ1-3	-	TGTGCCAGTAGTATGGGAGGGGTTGCTGGAAACACCATATATTTT	CASSMGGVAGNTIYF
TRBD1	TRBV4-1	TRBJ2-3	-	TGCGCCAGCGAGGCCGGGACAGGGAGCACAGATACGCAGTATTTT	CASEAGTGSTDTQYF
TRBD1	TRBV6-1	TRBJ1-2	-	TGTGCCAGCAGCTTGACAGGGGACTTCTATGGCTACACCTTC	CASSLTGDFYGYTF
TRBD1	TRBV27	TRBJ2-3	-	TGTGCCAGCAACTCCCCGGGCGGGACAGGGGGCGTTAAGGCAGATACGCAGTATTTT	CASNSPGGTGGVKADTQYF
TRBD1	TRBV6-1	TRBJ2-7	-	TGTGCCAGCAGTGCTCTCGGACAGGGTATAACCTCCTACGAGCAGTACTTC	CASSALGQGITSYEQYF
TRBD2	TRBV30	TRBJ2-3	once	TGTGCCTGGGGGGGCCTTGCAGGTAGCGGGGGAACGCAGTATTTT	CAWGGLAGSGGTQYF
TRBD2	TRBV15	TRBJ2-2	-	TGTGCCACCAGCCCCTTAGCGGGAGTGGCCGGGGAGCTGTTTTTT	CATSPLAGVAGELFF